Listed below are T cell receptor beta chains from one sample, sequenced in a study of cytomegalovirus exposure and HLA in healthy donors. This table comes from immunoSEQ multiplex PCR, and its TCRdb copy is limited to in-frame clones, with some not included. The repertoire has over 90,000 clones, about three quarters of them found once; the top ten carry over 13%. The sequencing input was PBMCs. The receptors originated from a woman between 45 and 65 years old in good health and CMV-seropositive. Both conserved end residues are part of each CDR3. Clone size appears in some rows only: once, few, many, or a class for an expanded clone.

TRBJ2-7 | 15 | - | TRBV5-4 | CASSSSEGVFGEQYF
TRBJ2-3 | 18 | - | TRBV27 | CASSLLHLAGGPTDTQYF
TRBJ2-1 | 14 | - | TRBV9 | CASSGPEGVGEQFF
TRBJ1-3 | 17 | - | TRBV19 | CASSLRTGSLSGNTIYF
TRBJ2-2 | 13 | - | TRBV15 | CATSRTLAGELFF
TRBJ2-7 | 14 | - | TRBV6-6 | CASSRLAGGDEQYF
TRBJ1-4 | 15 | - | TRBV9 | CASSEGAARNEKLFF
TRBJ2-3 | 15 | - | TRBV19 | CASTPLAVSTDTQYF
TRBJ2-1 | 12 | once | TRBV7-9 | CASSSIAWEQFF
TRBJ2-1 | 16 | - | TRBV27 | CASKVSGTSGYNEQFF
TRBJ2-5 | 14 | - | TRBV18 | CASSPGGFQETQYF
TRBJ1-6 | 14 | once | TRBV5-8 | CASSFGWRDSPLHF
TRBJ1-6 | 14 | - | TRBV9 | CASSGRTGGSPLHF
TRBJ2-5 | 16 | - | TRBV19 | CASSIGGQRYGETQYF
TRBJ2-2 | 16 | - | TRBV28 | CASSFMGALDTGELFF
TRBJ2-3 | 15 | - | TRBV18 | CASSPLAGVADTQYF
TRBJ1-2 | 13 | - | TRBV5-1 | CASSPQTGYGYTF
TRBJ2-3 | 15 | - | TRBV2 | CASSAEGRRTDTQYF
TRBJ1-3 | 18 | - | TRBV27 | CASSPINPTGVLGNTIYF
TRBJ2-3 | 12 | - | TRBV28 | CASAPGPGTQYF
TRBJ2-7 | 13 | - | TRBV6-5 | CASRRQASYEQYF